This TCR beta chain derives from a study of blood T cell repertoires in COVID-19. Study overall: Samples of COVID-19 (acute and convalescent) were obtained from the United States, Italy and Spain.

V was trimmed by 0 bases and J by 2 bases, leaving 13 bases between them. The CDR3 has 16 residues. The germline V gene has CDR1 SGHRS and CDR2 YFSETQ. Per the original methods: From reference gene primer amplification, estimates of nucleated cell counts were derived. Sequencing used immunoSEQ multiplex PCR; TCRdb keeps in-frame clones, though not all of them. V and J calls plus clone size are reproduced from that table; the DNA served to infer D and trimming. The sample lists approximately 45,000 clones, just over 90% seen once, with under 6.5% in the top ten. The V gene is TRBV5-1, the J gene TRBJ2-3; maybe TRBD1 (6 bases). This sequence was found in a man aged 65 to 79 with acute or convalescent COVID-19. Sequencing input: peripheral blood. The CDR3 sequence: CASSLGTVSPTDTQYF. Here the CDR3 DNA reads TGCGCCAGCAGCTTGGGGACAGTCTCACCCACAGATACGCAGTATTTT.